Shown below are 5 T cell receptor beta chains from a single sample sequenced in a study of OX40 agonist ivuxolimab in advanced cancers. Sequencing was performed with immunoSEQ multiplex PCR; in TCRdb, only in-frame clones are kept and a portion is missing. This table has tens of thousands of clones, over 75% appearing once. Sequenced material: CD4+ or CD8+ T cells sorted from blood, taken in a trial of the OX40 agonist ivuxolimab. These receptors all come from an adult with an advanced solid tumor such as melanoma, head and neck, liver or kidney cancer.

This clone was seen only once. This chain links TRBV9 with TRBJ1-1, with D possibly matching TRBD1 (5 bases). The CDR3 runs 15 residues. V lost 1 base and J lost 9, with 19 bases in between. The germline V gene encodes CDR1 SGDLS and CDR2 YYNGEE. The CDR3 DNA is TGTGCCAGCAGCGTACGAGGAGGAAGACAGTACAAAGCTTTCTTT. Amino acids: CASSVRGGRQYKAFF.

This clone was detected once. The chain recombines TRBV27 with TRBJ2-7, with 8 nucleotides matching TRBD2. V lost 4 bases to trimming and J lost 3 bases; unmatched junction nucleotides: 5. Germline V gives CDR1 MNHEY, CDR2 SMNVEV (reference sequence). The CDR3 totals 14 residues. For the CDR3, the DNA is TGTGCCAGCAGTTCCCGGGGGGGGCTCTACGAGCAGTACTTC. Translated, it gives CASSSRGGLYEQYF.

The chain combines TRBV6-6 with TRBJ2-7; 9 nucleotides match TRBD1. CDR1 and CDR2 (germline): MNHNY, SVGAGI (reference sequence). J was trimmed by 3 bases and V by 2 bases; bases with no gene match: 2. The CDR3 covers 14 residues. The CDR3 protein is CASSYRTGVYEQYF. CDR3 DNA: TGTGCCAGCAGTTACCGGACAGGGGTCTACGAGCAGTACTTC.

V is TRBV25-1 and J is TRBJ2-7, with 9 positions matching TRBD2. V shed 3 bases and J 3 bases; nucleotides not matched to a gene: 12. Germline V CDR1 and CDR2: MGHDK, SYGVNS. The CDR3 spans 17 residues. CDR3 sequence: CASSEAGGPGGLYEQYF. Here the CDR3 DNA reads TGTGCCAGCAGTGAGGCGGGAGGGCCTGGAGGGCTCTACGAGCAGTACTTC.

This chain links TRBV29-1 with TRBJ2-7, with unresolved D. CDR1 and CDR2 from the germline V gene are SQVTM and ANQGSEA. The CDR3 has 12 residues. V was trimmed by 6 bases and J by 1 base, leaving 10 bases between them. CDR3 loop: CSVTGPSYEQYF. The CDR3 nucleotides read TGCAGCGTCACCGGGCCTTCCTACGAGCAGTACTTC.